The subject of this entry is one T cell receptor (beta chain). This specimen comes from a study of blood T cell repertoires in COVID-19. Measured with immunoSEQ multiplex PCR; TCRdb has only the in-frame clones, and not every one. The repertoire has hundreds of thousands of clones, 83% of them found once; the top ten carry about 4.8%. CDR1 and CDR2 from the germline V gene are SGHNT and YYREEE (reference sequence). The CDR3 sequence is 15 residues long. V was cut by 0 bases and J by 3 bases, with 12 bases left in between. This sequence joins TRBV5-4 and TRBJ1-2, with a weak D call TRBD1 (6 bases). This receptor was identified in a woman aged 45 to 65 who had been exposed to COVID-19. Sequencing was carried out using PBMCs or T cells enriched from blood (not recorded which). As DNA, the CDR3 is TGTGCCAGCAGCTTGGTCTGGGGGCAGGACTATGGCTACACCTTC. It encodes CASSLVWGQDYGYTF.